This TCR beta chain originates from a study of cytomegalovirus exposure and HLA in healthy donors. The study ran its PCR with 60 Vbeta and 13 Jbeta primers. Profiled with immunoSEQ multiplex PCR; TCRdb holds only in-frame clones, not every one. The sample's table shows approximately 20,000 clones. Looked up from germline, CDR1 is ENHRY and CDR2 is SYGVKD. The CDR3 length is 13 residues. The V end lost 1 base, the J end lost 7 bases, and 10 bases lay between the germline ends. At the time of sampling, donors were nominally healthy, though unrecorded immune exposures were likely. V is TRBV10-3 and J is TRBJ1-2; perhaps TRBD1 as D (6 bases). The specimen sequenced was PBMCs. The TCR originated in a man aged 60 to 69 in good health and CMV-seropositive. The CDR3 nucleotides read TGTGCCATCAGTGAGTTTTCGGACAGTGGCTACACCTTC. It specifies CAISEFSDSGYTF.